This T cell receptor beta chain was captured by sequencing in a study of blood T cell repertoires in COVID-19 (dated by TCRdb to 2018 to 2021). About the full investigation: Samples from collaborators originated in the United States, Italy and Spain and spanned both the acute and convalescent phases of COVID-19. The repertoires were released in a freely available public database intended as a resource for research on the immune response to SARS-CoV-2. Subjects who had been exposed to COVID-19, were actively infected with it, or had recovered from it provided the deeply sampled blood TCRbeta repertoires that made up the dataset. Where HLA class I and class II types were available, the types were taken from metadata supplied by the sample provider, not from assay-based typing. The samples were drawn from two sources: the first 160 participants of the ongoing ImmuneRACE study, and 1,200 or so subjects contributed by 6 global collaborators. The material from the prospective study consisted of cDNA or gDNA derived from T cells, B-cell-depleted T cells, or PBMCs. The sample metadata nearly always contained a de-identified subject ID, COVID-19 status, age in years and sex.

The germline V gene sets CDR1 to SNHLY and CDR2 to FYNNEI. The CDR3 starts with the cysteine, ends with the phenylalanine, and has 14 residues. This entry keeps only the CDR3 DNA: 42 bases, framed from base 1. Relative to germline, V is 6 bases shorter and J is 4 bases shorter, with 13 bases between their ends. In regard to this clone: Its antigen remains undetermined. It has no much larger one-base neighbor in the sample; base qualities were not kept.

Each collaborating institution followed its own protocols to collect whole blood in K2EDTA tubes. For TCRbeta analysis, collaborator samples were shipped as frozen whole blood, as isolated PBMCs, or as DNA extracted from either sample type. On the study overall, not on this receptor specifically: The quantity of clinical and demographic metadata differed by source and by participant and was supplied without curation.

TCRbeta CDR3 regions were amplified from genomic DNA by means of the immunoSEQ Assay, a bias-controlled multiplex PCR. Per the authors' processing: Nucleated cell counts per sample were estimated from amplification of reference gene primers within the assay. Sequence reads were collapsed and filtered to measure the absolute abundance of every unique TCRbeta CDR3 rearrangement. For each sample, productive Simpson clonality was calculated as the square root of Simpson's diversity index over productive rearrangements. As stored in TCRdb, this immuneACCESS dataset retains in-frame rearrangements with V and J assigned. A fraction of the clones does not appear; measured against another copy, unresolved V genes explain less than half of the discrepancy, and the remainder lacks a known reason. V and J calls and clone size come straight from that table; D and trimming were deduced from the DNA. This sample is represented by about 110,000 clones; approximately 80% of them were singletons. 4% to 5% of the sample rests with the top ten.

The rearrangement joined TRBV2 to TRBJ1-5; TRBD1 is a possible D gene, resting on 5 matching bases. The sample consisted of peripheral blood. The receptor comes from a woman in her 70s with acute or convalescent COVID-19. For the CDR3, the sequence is CASRGWAGNQPQHF. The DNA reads TGTGCCAGCAGGGGTTGGGCAGGGAATCAGCCCCAGCATTTT.